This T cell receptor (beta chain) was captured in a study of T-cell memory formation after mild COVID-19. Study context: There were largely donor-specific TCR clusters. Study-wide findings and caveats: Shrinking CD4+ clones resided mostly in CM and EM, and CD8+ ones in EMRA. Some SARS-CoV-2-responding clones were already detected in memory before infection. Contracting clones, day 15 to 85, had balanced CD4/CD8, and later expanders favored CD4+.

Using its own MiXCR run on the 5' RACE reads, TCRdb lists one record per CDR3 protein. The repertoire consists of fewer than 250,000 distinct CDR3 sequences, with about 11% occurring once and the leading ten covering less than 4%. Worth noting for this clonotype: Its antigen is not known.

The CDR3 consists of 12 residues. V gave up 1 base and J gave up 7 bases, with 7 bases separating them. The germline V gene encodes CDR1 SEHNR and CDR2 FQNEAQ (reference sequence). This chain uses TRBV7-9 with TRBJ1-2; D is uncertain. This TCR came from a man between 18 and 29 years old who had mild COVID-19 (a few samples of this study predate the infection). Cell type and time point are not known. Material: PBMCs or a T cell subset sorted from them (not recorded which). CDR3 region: CASSLGEGGYTF. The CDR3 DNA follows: TGTGCCAGCAGCTTAGGGGAGGGTGGCTACACCTTC.